The present T cell receptor (beta chain) was sequenced within a study of PD-1 blockade in classical Hodgkin lymphoma (TCRdb year 2020). Notes on the research overall: Nivolumab dosing was 3 mg/kg intravenously every 2 weeks, continuing until either disease progression or unacceptable toxicity. To define a peripheral blood immune signature of response to PD-1 blockade in classical Hodgkin lymphoma, the study combined TCR beta sequencing with CyTOF. The research as a whole found: Newly diagnosed patients were reported to have lower baseline TCR diversity than healthy donors, and relapsed/refractory patients were reported to have lower baseline TCR diversity still. Baseline diversity similar to that of newly diagnosed patients was observed in trial patients achieving complete response, whereas significantly lower diversity was observed in partial responders and progressors. CD4+ but not CD8+ TCR diversity rose significantly by C4D1 (p=0.0027 vs p=0.16), most apparent in complete responders (p=0.02). Patients starting nivolumab less than 1 year after ASCT had lower diversity and were excluded from later analyses to avoid confounding by immune reconstitution. The study covered only a single clinical trial cohort, and the causes of the repertoire differences, possibly disease activity or prior therapy, were still not defined.

Read against the paper, the sample's time point label means: cycle 1 day 1 (C1D1), immediately before nivolumab initiation. Every trial patient had relapsed following autologous stem cell transplantation, and prior brentuximab vedotin exposure was what differed among cohorts A, B and C. The trial cohort was composed of about 53 patients with relapsed/refractory classical Hodgkin lymphoma, for whom complete response, partial response or progressive disease was recorded as best overall response. Trial patients were treated with single-agent nivolumab in the multi-cohort phase II CheckMate 205 trial. An independent review committee assessed best overall response using the 2007 International Working Group response criteria. Trial PBMCs were obtained immediately prior to nivolumab initiation (C1D1) and on therapy at cycle 2 day 1 and cycle 4 day 1. Peripheral blood was collected in 8 mL Vacutainer Cell Preparation Tubes, from which PBMCs were isolated by centrifugation and then cryopreserved.

Worth noting for this clone: Its cognate antigen has yet to be identified. No qualities accompany the bases; no much larger clone lies one base away.

Genomic DNA was extracted with the Qiagen DNeasy kit from unsorted PBMCs and from negatively selected CD4+ and CD8+ fractions. TCR beta CDR3 regions were subjected to amplification by immunoSEQ multiplex PCR with primers that anneal to V and J segments. A synthetic immune receptor repertoire was used to minimize amplification bias, and remaining bias was computationally removed after sequencing. The paper's processing steps were these. Custom Python scripts were used to quantify repertoire diversity as the Shannon entropy index. Unsorted, CD4+ and CD8+ repertoires were examined separately, except in combined analyses, for which CD4+ and CD8+ sequences were merged in silico. A clone counted as expanded when the clone's frequency after treatment rose at least 2-fold relative to C1D1, and clones undetected at baseline were given a pseudocount of 0.5. Singleton clones were defined as clones with 0 or 1 copy at C1D1, and non-singleton clones were defined as clones with 2 or more copies. Clones expanded in unsorted samples were assigned a CD4+, CD8+ or unknown annotation through matching of protein sequences in sorted samples from the same patient. Wilcoxon tests on paired samples were used to test changes in diversity from C1D1 to C4D1. TCRdb obtained this table from immuneACCESS and retained in-frame rearrangements with V and J assigned. These tables miss some clones; where compared with another copy, unresolved V genes account for less than half of the shortfall, and the remainder is unexplained. The DNA was the basis for D and trimming; V, J and clone size are from that table. For this sample the table gives fewer than 6,500 clones, of which about 80% were detected only once. The ten largest clones take up 35% to 40% of the sample.

The CDR3, cysteine through phenylalanine, is 15 amino acids long. Kept here is only the CDR3 DNA, which spans 45 bases and is read in frame from base 1. V is cut back by 3 bases and J by 3 bases, with 9 bases in the junction unmatched. CDR1 is given as GTSNPN and CDR2 as SVGIG, both from the germline V gene (reference sequence). This sequence was found in a human donor with classical Hodgkin lymphoma. The sequencing used peripheral blood mononuclear cells (PBMCs), collected at baseline. The chain couples TRBV30 to TRBJ2-7; TRBD2 fits 9 bases in the junction. The nucleotide sequence is given as TGTGCCTGGAGGGAAAAGAGACTAGCGGTCTACGAGCAGTACTTC. This encodes CAWREKRLAVYEQYF.